Below are 25 T cell receptor beta chains sequenced from a single sample in a study of beta chain features in type 1 diabetes. Expressed TCRB transcripts were sequenced, since all the RNA that had been isolated was reverse transcribed. Generated by immunoSEQ multiplex PCR, the TCRdb table keeps only in-frame clones and is missing some. The table includes around 290,000 clones, around 7.3% detected once. Sample: central memory CD4+ T cells from blood. The receptor source for this set is a woman between 18 and 29 years old in good health.

This clone was detected ten times or more. The V and J genes are TRBV5-8 and TRBJ2-7; D is ambiguous. CDR1 and CDR2 (germline): SGHTS, YDEGEE. CDR3 size: 15 residues. The V gene lost 0 bases and the J gene lost 2 bases, with 12 bases spanning the gap. The CDR3 DNA follows: TGTGCCAGCAGCTTGGGACACCTCATTCCCTACGAGCAGTACTTC. It is translated as CASSLGHLIPYEQYF.

Only a few counts were recorded for this clone. This rearrangement joins TRBV28 to TRBJ2-3; the D gene is possibly TRBD2 (5 bases). The V end was cut by 5 bases, the J end by 0 bases, with 9 bases between. CDR3 length: 14 residues. Germline V gives CDR1 MDHEN, CDR2 SYDVKM. CDR3 region: CASSPGLSTDTQYF. CDR3 coding DNA: TGTGCCAGCAGTCCAGGACTTAGCACAGATACGCAGTATTTT.

This clone was picked up a small number of times. The genes are TRBV5-6 and TRBJ1-1, with 7 positions matching TRBD1. CDR1 is SGHDT and CDR2 is YYEEEE in the germline V gene. V shed 3 bases, J shed 5 bases, and the junction held 7 bases outside the gene matches. The CDR3 is 14 residues long. CDR3 bases: TGTGCCAGCAGCTATAACAGGGGCTTGACTGAAGCTTTCTTT. It translates to CASSYNRGLTEAFF.

The gene calls are TRBV5-4 and TRBJ1-2; D gene ambiguous. V lost 4 bases, J lost 7 bases, and 11 bases lay in between. This CDR3 spans 12 amino acids. CDR1 is SGHNT and CDR2 is YYREEE in the germline V gene (reference sequence). CDR3 in amino acids: CASSQDAFGYTF. The CDR3 nucleotides read TGTGCCAGCAGCCAAGATGCATTTGGCTACACCTTC.

This clone occurred a few times. V and J are TRBV5-1 and TRBJ1-2; unclear D gene. V was trimmed by 0 bases and J by 4 bases, leaving 10 bases between them. The CDR3 contains 14 residues. Germline V gene lookup returns CDR1 SGHRS and CDR2 YFSETQ. CDR3 nucleotide sequence: TGCGCCAGCAGCTTGGCCCGGTCCGTCTATGGCTACACCTTC. Its protein product is CASSLARSVYGYTF.

This clone was detected a few times. The V call is TRBV6-5, the J call TRBJ1-1, with a weak D call TRBD1 (5 bases). This CDR3 comprises 13 residues. Trimming took off 10 bases at V and 3 bases at J, with 15 bases between the two ends. Germline CDR1 is MNHEY and CDR2 is SVGAGI. This CDR3 is CATWDLKYTEAFF. In DNA, the CDR3 is TGTGCCACTTGGGACTTAAAGTACACTGAAGCTTTCTTT.

This clone turned up a few times. This chain connects TRBV5-4 to TRBJ2-2; the match to TRBD1 covers 8 bases. Germline values: CDR1 SGHNT, CDR2 YYREEE (reference sequence). The V segment lost 3 bases and the J segment 4 bases; nucleotides outside the gene matches: 2. This CDR3 is 14 amino acids long. The CDR3 DNA is TGTGCCAGCAGCTGGGGACAGGCCACCGGGGAGCTGTTTTTT. This sequence encodes CASSWGQATGELFF. The whole variable domain, filled in from reference TRBV5-4 and TRBJ2-2, reads ETGVTQSPTHLIKTRGQQVTLRCSSQSGHNTVSWYQQALGQGPQFIFQYYREEENGRGNFPPRFSGLQFPNYSSELNVNALELDDSALYLCASSWGQATGELFFGEGSRLTVL.

This clone occurred many times. The rearrangement joins TRBV7-2 to TRBJ2-6; perhaps TRBD1 as D (5 bases). Germline V CDR1 and CDR2: SGHTA, FQGNSA. V was trimmed by 5 bases and J by 2 bases, leaving 7 bases between them. This CDR3 has 14 residues. The CDR3 sequence is CASSTRAGANVLTF. The CDR3 coding sequence is TGTGCCAGCAGCACCAGGGCTGGGGCCAACGTCCTGACTTTC.

The sample holds a few counts of this clone. This chain uses TRBV6-1 with TRBJ2-7; D unresolved. Germline CDR1 is MNHNS and CDR2 is SASEGT. The CDR3 sequence is 11 residues long. The V end lost 6 bases, the J end lost 2 bases, and 5 bases lay between the germline ends. The CDR3 nucleotides read TGTGCCAGCAGGGGGACCTACGAGCAGTACGTC. Protein: CASRGTYEQYV.

The chain links TRBV29-1 to TRBJ2-3; 7 nucleotides agree with TRBD2. J lost 1 base, V lost 4 bases, and 8 bases had no gene match. Germline V gene data show CDR1 as SQVTM and CDR2 as ANQGSEA. This CDR3 spans 15 amino acids. CDR3 sequence reads: CSVAGGSGRTDTQYF. Written as DNA, the CDR3 is TGCAGCGTTGCTGGCGGGAGCGGTCGCACAGATACGCAGTATTTT.

This clone was observed a handful of times. The V call is TRBV28, the J call TRBJ2-7; 8 bases map to TRBD1. J gave up 6 bases and V 4 bases, and 11 bases lay outside the gene matches. The CDR3 is made up of 15 amino acids. The germline V gene has CDR1 MDHEN and CDR2 SYDVKM. The CDR3 DNA reads as TGTGCCAGCAGTTCAGGGGGGACAGGCTGGACCGAGCAGTACTTC. Translating gives CASSSGGTGWTEQYF.

The rearrangement joins TRBV7-8 to TRBJ2-7; 9 bases map to TRBD1. Germline values: CDR1 SGHVS, CDR2 FQNEAQ. J was trimmed by 4 bases and V by 0 bases; bases with no gene match: 7. The CDR3 consists of 16 residues. CDR3 amino acids: CASSLAPGQGSYEQYV. The DNA for the CDR3 is TGTGCCAGCAGCTTAGCCCCGGGACAGGGCTCATACGAGCAGTACGTC.

This clone was picked up many times. The rearrangement links TRBV28 to TRBJ1-1; 7 nucleotides align to TRBD1. The CDR3 covers 15 residues. Germline lookup yields CDR1 MDHEN and CDR2 SYDVKM. V dropped 4 bases and J dropped 5; count of bases not matched to a gene: 10. CDR3 amino acids: CASSSPRQGQTEAFF. CDR3 nucleotide sequence: TGTGCCAGCAGTTCTCCTCGACAGGGTCAGACTGAAGCTTTCTTT.

There are a few counts of this clone. The chain combines TRBV18 with TRBJ2-7, with a weak D call TRBD2 (5 bases). Germline CDR1 and CDR2: KGHSH and LQKENI. V was cut by 6 bases and J by 3 bases, with 9 bases left in between. This CDR3 comprises 12 residues. CDR3 in amino acids: CASSGMDYEQYF. In DNA, the CDR3 is TGTGCCAGCTCCGGGATGGACTACGAGCAGTACTTC.

This chain links TRBV6-1 with TRBJ2-1; 7 bases agree with TRBD2. The CDR3 length is 15 residues. With 6 bases clipped from V and 6 bases from J, the junction kept 11 bases outside the gene matches. The germline CDR1 and CDR2 sequences are MNHNS and SASEGT. CDR3 in DNA: TGTGCCAGCAGGCGAGATCTAGCGGCGCGCAATGAGCAGTTCTTC. It specifies CASRRDLAARNEQFF.

The chain combines TRBV6-1 with TRBJ1-2; D is uncertain. Germline lookup yields CDR1 MNHNS and CDR2 SASEGT. Trimming left V 6 bases short and J 4 bases short, with 12 bases between. The CDR3 sequence is 13 residues long. The CDR3 nucleotides are TGTGCCAGCAGCCTACCCCAGCTCTATGGCTACACCTTC. This translates into CASSLPQLYGYTF.

This clone was found many times. The rearrangement joins TRBV28 to TRBJ2-6; D is uncertain. The CDR3 has 14 residues. The V gene lost 5 bases and the J gene lost 0 bases, with 5 bases spanning the gap. Germline V gives CDR1 MDHEN, CDR2 SYDVKM. CDR3 region: CASSKLSGANVLTF. Written as DNA, the CDR3 is TGTGCCAGCAGTAAACTCTCTGGGGCCAACGTCCTGACTTTC.

This chain connects TRBV27 to TRBJ1-4; D unresolved. Germline V lookup: CDR1 MNHEY, CDR2 SMNVEV (reference sequence). The CDR3 spans 12 residues. V was pared by 6 bases and J by 4 bases, with 6 bases between. The chain's CDR3 is CASSTLNEKLFF. In DNA, the CDR3 is TGTGCCAGCAGCACCCTTAATGAAAAACTGTTTTTT.

On this clone: Its ends do not fully match the called genes, so a read error is possible. CDR3 loop: CASTPSGLGQETQYF. The CDR3 DNA reads TGTGCTAGCACCCCCTCAGGGCTGGGGCAAGAGACCCAGTACTTC. This chain connects TRBV7-7 to TRBJ2-5; TRBD1 is a possible D gene (5 bases). The length of the CDR3 is 15 residues. CDR1 is SSHAT, CDR2 FNYEAQ, per germline (reference sequence).

The chain joins TRBV7-2 to TRBJ1-5; 9 bases map to TRBD1. Per germline, CDR1 SGHTA and CDR2 FQGNSA. This CDR3 contains 14 residues. The junction had 5 bases not matched to a gene; V was cut back by 5 bases and J by 6 bases. The CDR3 bases are TGTGCCAGCAGCCGGGACAGGGACTTTCAGCCCCAGCATTTT. Translation: CASSRDRDFQPQHF.

In its sample, this clone was seen a few times. This rearrangement joins TRBV5-4 to TRBJ1-2, with a weak D call TRBD1 (5 bases). Trimming took 2 bases from V and 7 from J, leaving 15 bases between them. This CDR3 has 14 amino acids. Germline V gene lookup returns CDR1 SGHNT and CDR2 YYREEE (reference sequence). Here the CDR3 reads CASSFPGRGGGYTF. DNA of the CDR3: TGTGCCAGCAGCTTTCCAGGGCGCGGAGGTGGCTACACCTTC.

This clone has more than one count but fewer than ten. This chain connects TRBV18 to TRBJ2-3; D unresolved. The CDR3 spans 15 residues. V was cut by 4 bases and J by 1 base, with 12 bases left in between. Germline CDR1 KGHSH, CDR2 LQKENI. The CDR3 bases are TGTGCCAGCTCACTCACCGTAACACGCACAGATACGCAGTATTTT. It codes for CASSLTVTRTDTQYF.

This clone was seen a few times. This chain links TRBV6-6 with TRBJ2-4; tentatively, D is TRBD1 (5 bases). V lost 4 bases to trimming and J lost 4 bases, with 8 bases between them. The germline V gene encodes CDR1 MNHNY and CDR2 SVGAGI (reference sequence). The CDR3 contains 13 residues. The CDR3 is CASSSTAKNIQYF. CDR3 sequence (DNA): TGTGCCAGCAGTTCGACAGCGAAAAACATTCAGTACTTC.

The chain couples TRBV4-3 to TRBJ2-3; a possible D gene is TRBD2 (5 bases). The germline V gene has CDR1 LGHNA and CDR2 YSLEER. Trimming stripped 4 bases from V and 3 bases from J, with 8 bases between. The CDR3 length is 13 residues. CDR3 in DNA: TGCGCCAGCAGCCGGGAGCGGACAGATACGCAGTATTTT. Encoded protein: CASSRERTDTQYF.

This clone has only a few counts. The chain recombines TRBV9 with TRBJ1-5, with a tentative D call TRBD1 (5 bases). This CDR3 has 15 residues. Germline values: CDR1 SGDLS, CDR2 YYNGEE. V was shortened by 0 bases and J by 5 bases, with 12 bases between the two germline ends. CDR3 sequence: CASSVGPQVHQPQHF. The CDR3 DNA follows: TGTGCCAGCAGCGTAGGGCCACAGGTTCATCAGCCCCAGCATTTT.